Listed below are T cell receptor beta chains from one sample, sequenced in a study of blood T cell repertoires in COVID-19. Produced via immunoSEQ multiplex PCR; TCRdb's table is partial and in-frame only. The table shows about 420,000 clones, with roughly 89% occurring only once. What was sequenced was peripheral blood. Source of these receptors: a man aged 18 to 30 with COVID-19, enrolled during active disease. Both conserved end residues are part of each CDR3. D genes are given only for firm matches. Expanded clones get a size class; other rows say once, few or many, or leave the size out.

abundance | j_gene | d_gene | v_gene | CDR3nt | CDR3aa
. | TRBJ1-1 | TRBD1 | TRBV12-3/TRBV12-4 | TGTGCCAGCAGCCGGATCCGCAGGGGGCGAGCTTTCTTT | CASSRIRRGRAFF
. | TRBJ2-7 | TRBD2 | TRBV10-3 | TGTGCCATCAGCGATCCCGTTAGCGGGAGGGACGAGCAGTACTTC | CAISDPVSGRDEQYF
. | TRBJ2-5 | . | TRBV7-3 | TGTGCCAGCAGCTTAACCGGGAGCCGAGGGCAAGAGACCCAGTACTTC | CASSLTGSRGQETQYF
. | TRBJ2-5 | TRBD1 | TRBV2 | TGTGCCAGCAAGAGGGGGACAGGGAAAGAGTGGGAGACCCAGTACTTC | CASKRGTGKEWETQYF
. | TRBJ2-7 | TRBD1 | TRBV28 | TGTGCCAGCAGTTGGGACAGGGACTACGAGCAGTACTTC | CASSWDRDYEQYF
. | TRBJ2-3 | . | TRBV5-4 | TGTGCCAGCAGCTTTGTGACTAGCACAGATACGCAGTATTTT | CASSFVTSTDTQYF
once | TRBJ2-1 | . | TRBV14 | TGTGCCAGCAGCCAGAACGAGGCCAATGAGCAGTTCTTC | CASSQNEANEQFF
. | TRBJ2-2 | . | TRBV13 | TGTGCCAGCAGCCCCATCACGGACACCGGGGAGCTGTTTTTT | CASSPITDTGELFF
. | TRBJ1-6 | TRBD1 | TRBV6-5 | TGTGCCAGCAGCCAGACAGGGGTCTCTCCCCTCCACTTT | CASSQTGVSPLHF
. | TRBJ1-6 | . | TRBV6-6 | TGTGCCAGCAGGACAGCCCCACAGTCACCCCTCCACTTT | CASRTAPQSPLHF
. | TRBJ2-4 | . | TRBV29-1 | TGCAGCTTCAGGACCAAAAACATTCAGTACTTC | CSFRTKNIQYF
. | TRBJ1-5 | TRBD1 | TRBV7-9 | TGTGCCAGCAGCACAGACAGGGGCCATCAGCCCCAGCATTTT | CASSTDRGHQPQHF
. | TRBJ2-3 | TRBD1 | TRBV5-1 | TGCGCCAGCAGCTTGGACCAGGGGGCAGCGGAGCTAACTAGCACAGATACGCAGTATTTT | CASSLDQGAAELTSTDTQYF
. | TRBJ1-2 | . | TRBV7-8 | TGTGCCAGCAGCTTAGAGTTGCCCAGGGGATATGGCTACACCTTC | CASSLELPRGYGYTF
. | TRBJ2-5 | . | TRBV11-2 | TGTGCCAGCAGCTTGCAGGGCCAAGAGACCCAGTACTTC | CASSLQGQETQYF
. | TRBJ2-7 | . | TRBV7-9 | TGTGCCAGCAGCCCCGGTCTCCTCTCCTACGAGCAGTACTTC | CASSPGLLSYEQYF
. | TRBJ2-1 | . | TRBV13 | TGTGCCAGCAGCTTAGGACACAGATGGGACACCTCCTACAATGAGCAGTTCTTC | CASSLGHRWDTSYNEQFF
. | TRBJ1-5 | . | TRBV30 | TGTGCCTGGAGTCAGTTGAATCAGCCCCAGCATTTT | CAWSQLNQPQHF
. | TRBJ2-1 | TRBD2 | TRBV18 | TGTGCCAGCTCACCAGGACTAGCGACGAATGAGCAGTTCTTC | CASSPGLATNEQFF
. | TRBJ1-1 | . | TRBV11-3 | TGTGCCAGCAGCTTAGAAGCGAACACTGAAGCTTTCTTT | CASSLEANTEAFF
. | TRBJ1-5 | TRBD1 | TRBV28 | TGTGCCAGCAGTCCCCGGACAGGTCTGCCCCAGCATTTT | CASSPRTGLPQHF
few | TRBJ2-7 | . | TRBV12-3/TRBV12-4 | TGTGCCAGCAGGGGCAGGGAATACGAGCAGTACTTC | CASRGREYEQYF
once | TRBJ2-6 | . | TRBV7-9 | TGTGCCAGCACGGGGAGGAGCTCTGGGGCCAACGTCCTGACTTTC | CASTGRSSGANVLTF
. | TRBJ2-3 | TRBD2 | TRBV2 | TGTGCCAGCAGTGCCGCTAGCGGGGGGGCAGATACGCAGTATTTT | CASSAASGGADTQYF
. | TRBJ2-7 | . | TRBV7-8 | TGTGCCAGCAGCTGGAGGCCAGGGGCGCCACTGAGGGAGCAGTACTTC | CASSWRPGAPLREQYF
. | TRBJ2-2 | TRBD2 | TRBV7-9 | TGTGCCAGCAGCCTTCGCGCGGGAGGCGGGGAGCTGTTTTTT | CASSLRAGGGELFF
. | TRBJ2-7 | TRBD1 | TRBV5-1 | TGCGCCAGCAGCTTGGGGGGGACAGCAAACTACGAGCAGTACTTC | CASSLGGTANYEQYF
. | TRBJ1-4 | TRBD1 | TRBV30 | TGTGCCTGGGCAGGACAGGGTCGGAAACTGTTTTTT | CAWAGQGRKLFF
. | TRBJ2-1 | TRBD2 | TRBV10-2 | TGCGCCAGCCTAGTACTAGCGGGGGACTCCTACAATGAGCAGTTCTTC | CASLVLAGDSYNEQFF
once | TRBJ2-3 | . | TRBV28 | TGTGCCAGCAGTTCCCCCGGGCTAGCAGGTGATACGCAGTATTTT | CASSSPGLAGDTQYF
few | TRBJ1-5 | . | TRBV1 | TGCACCAGCAGCCAAGGAGCCGGGACAGATAGCAATCAGCCCCAGCATTTT | CTSSQGAGTDSNQPQHF
. | TRBJ1-4 | TRBD1 | TRBV5-1 | TGCGCCAGCAGCGCGACAGGGATCAATGAAAAACTGTTTTTT | CASSATGINEKLFF
. | TRBJ1-4 | . | TRBV3-1/TRBV3-2 | TGTGCCAGCAGCCAAACCCGGGGTAGCCTTAATGAAAAACTGTTTTTT | CASSQTRGSLNEKLFF
. | TRBJ2-4 | . | TRBV5-1 | TGTGCCAGCAGCTTGGAGGGGGCCAAAAACATTCAGTACTTC | CASSLEGAKNIQYF
. | TRBJ1-1 | . | TRBV5-4 | TGTGCCAGCAGGTTCAGAGGGAACACTGAAGCTTTCTTT | CASRFRGNTEAFF
. | TRBJ2-3 | . | TRBV5-4 | TGTGCCAGCAGCCCGGAGCCAGACACAGATACGCAGTATTTT | CASSPEPDTDTQYF
. | TRBJ1-1 | . | TRBV6-1 | TGTGCCAGCAGTACACACACAGGGGAAGCTTTCTTT | CASSTHTGEAFF
. | TRBJ2-5 | . | TRBV2 | TGTGCCACCAAGGGAGCGGCGCAAGAGACCCAGTACTTC | CATKGAAQETQYF
. | TRBJ2-5 | . | TRBV7-9 | TGTGCCAGCAGCTTAGCAGGGGTCGGTCGAGAGACCCAGTACTTC | CASSLAGVGRETQYF
. | TRBJ1-4 | . | TRBV6-1 | TGTGCCTCCCATCGAGGGTGGCGCGAAAAACTGTTTTTT | CASHRGWREKLFF
. | TRBJ2-1 | . | TRBV3-1/TRBV3-2 | TGTGCCAGCAGCCAATCGGTACCGTCGAGCTCCTACAATGAGCAGTTCTTC | CASSQSVPSSSYNEQFF
. | TRBJ1-6 | TRBD1 | TRBV28 | TGTGCCAGCAGTTGGACAGGCGTTAATTCACCCCTCCACTTT | CASSWTGVNSPLHF
. | TRBJ2-5 | . | TRBV5-1 | TGCGCCAGCAGCTCCGACGGGGAGACCCAGTACTTC | CASSSDGETQYF
. | TRBJ1-2 | . | TRBV11-3 | TGTGCCAGCAGCTTAGACAGGGGCGTGGACTATGGCTACACCTTC | CASSLDRGVDYGYTF
. | TRBJ2-5 | . | TRBV3-1/TRBV3-2 | TGTGCCAGCAGCCTCCGAGAGACCCAGTACTTC | CASSLRETQYF
. | TRBJ2-1 | TRBD1 | TRBV5-1 | TGCGCCAGCAGCGCCCCGACAGGGTACAATGAGCAGTTCTTC | CASSAPTGYNEQFF
. | TRBJ2-4 | . | TRBV19 | TGTGCCAGTACCGATGGAGGGTCGGGCAAAAACATTCAGTACTTC | CASTDGGSGKNIQYF
. | TRBJ2-5 | TRBD1 | TRBV5-5 | TGTGCCAGCAGCTTAGGGTTGACAGGGGGTAGAGAGACCCAGTACTTC | CASSLGLTGGRETQYF
. | TRBJ2-1 | TRBD1 | TRBV6-5 | TGTGCCAGCGAGGGGACAGGGGCCTACAATGAGCAGTTCTTC | CASEGTGAYNEQFF
. | TRBJ1-4 | . | TRBV9 | TGTGCCAGCAGCGTCACAGGTTCAACTAATGAAAAACTGTTTTTT | CASSVTGSTNEKLFF
. | TRBJ2-5 | . | TRBV5-5 | TGTGCCAGCAGCCGACAACTTAGGCAAGAGACCCAGTACTTC | CASSRQLRQETQYF
. | TRBJ1-4 | . | TRBV7-9 | TGTGCCAGCAGCTTAGCGTCCGACAGTAGGGAAAAACTGTTTTTT | CASSLASDSREKLFF
. | TRBJ2-1 | . | TRBV3-1/TRBV3-2 | TGTGCCAGCAGGCGAGGGGGTGAGCAGTTCTTC | CASRRGGEQFF
. | TRBJ1-1 | . | TRBV25-1 | TGTGCCAGCAGTGAATTACAGACTGAAGCTTTCTTT | CASSELQTEAFF